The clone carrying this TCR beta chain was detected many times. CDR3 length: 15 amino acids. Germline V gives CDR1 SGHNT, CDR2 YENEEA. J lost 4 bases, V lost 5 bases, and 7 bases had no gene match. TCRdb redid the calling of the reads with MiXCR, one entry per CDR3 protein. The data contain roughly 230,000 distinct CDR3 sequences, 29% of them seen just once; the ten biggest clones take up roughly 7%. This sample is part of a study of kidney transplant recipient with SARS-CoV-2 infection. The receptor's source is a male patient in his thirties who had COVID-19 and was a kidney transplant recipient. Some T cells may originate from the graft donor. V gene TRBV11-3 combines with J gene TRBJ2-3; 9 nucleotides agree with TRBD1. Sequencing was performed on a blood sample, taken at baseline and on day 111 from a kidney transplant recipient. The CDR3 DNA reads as TGTGCCAGCAGCGGAAGACAGGGGGTCTCAGATACGCAGTATTTT. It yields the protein CASSGRQGVSDTQYF.